This TCR beta chain was found in a study of T cells in Graves' hyperthyroidism and ophthalmopathy. This CDR3 is 15 amino acids long. Trimming cost V 4 bases and J 6 bases; bases outside gene matches: 3. What was amplified from RNA transcripts were TCR beta CDR3 regions. TCR CDR3 underwent first-round RT-PCR with the HTBI primer set. TCRdb used MiXCR to reprocess the multiplex PCR reads, holding one entry per CDR3 protein. The sample yields 250,000 or so distinct CDR3 sequences, roughly 15% seen once. This clonotype was found many times. The V gene is TRBV12-3 or TRBV12-4, the J gene TRBJ2-3; 14 bases are a match to TRBD2. Sample: blood. The sequence was obtained from a woman in her forties or fifties with Graves' hyperthyroidism that later progressed to Graves' ophthalmopathy. The CDR3 loop reads CASSSGTSGSDTQYF. DNA of the CDR3: TGTGCCAGCAGTTCCGGGACTAGCGGGAGTGATACGCAGTATTTT.